This T cell receptor (beta chain) was captured in a study of T-cell reconstitution after alpha-beta-depleted transplantation in children (dated by TCRdb to about 2016). Study-level background: The study quantitatively tracked T-cell immune reconstitution after TCRalphabeta/CD19-depleted allogeneic hematopoietic cell transplantation in children using TCR repertoire profiling. Beyond this particular receptor, the publication reports: In some patients, the high TCRbeta diversity seen at day 60 was put down to recipient T cells and intrathymic progenitors that had survived conditioning. The apparently early recovery of alphabetaT-cell counts about two months after transplant reportedly depended on only several hundred rapidly expanded clones that came from non-depleted graft cells. Over the following months the frequencies of hyperexpanded clones went down, and after one year T-cell counts and TCRbeta diversity were mostly credited to newly produced T cells.

Libraries were made using PCR. Reads for this sample came from an Illumina HiSeq 2500. TCR libraries were prepared with molecular barcoding, using unique molecular identifiers to normalize TCRbeta repertoire quantification. TCRdb applied fastp at Q25 and MiXCR to the public reads, then kept only in-frame beta chains. Rows with one shared CDR3 protein collapse into an entry with the most common genes and DNA. The sample contains approximately 130,000 distinct CDR3 sequences, around a tenth of them found a single time. The ten biggest clones cover 24% of the sample. After removal of 3 bases from V and 4 bases from J, the junction retains 9 bases not matched to a gene. The CDR3 starts with the cysteine, ends with the phenylalanine, and has 16 residues. The DNA shown is the 48-base CDR3, in frame from base 1. Reading the germline V gene (reference sequence) gives CDR1 SGHNT and CDR2 YYREEE. This clonotype was picked up a small number of times. Its cognate antigen has yet to be identified. No much larger clone exists at a distance of one base, and base qualities are not known.

The label giving this sample's treatment or condition can be read as: allogeneic hematopoietic cell transplantation with graft depleted of TCRalphabeta T cells and CD19 B cells. The transplant recipients were children given TCRalphabeta/CD19-depleted allogeneic hematopoietic cell grafts. The sample in question was PBMCs, mostly from graft donor cells, obtained 180 days after TCRalphabeta/CD19-depleted stem cell transplant. The sequence was obtained from a girl under two years old who had a stem cell transplant for combined immunodeficiency, so the T cells may come from the graft donor. The chain employs TRBV5-4 and TRBJ2-3; the junction holds 9 bases that match TRBD2. The DNA sequence follows: TGTGCCAGCAGCTCCCCGGGGCGGGGGGGCCCAGATACGCAGTATTTT. Its protein reads: CASSSPGRGGPDTQYF.